The next 9 T cell receptor beta chains were all read from a single sample in a study of blood T cell repertoires in COVID-19. Repertoires were generated with immunoSEQ multiplex PCR, while TCRdb's copy carries only in-frame clones and drops some. Altogether just under 350,000 clones are present, under 95% being singletons, with the ten largest covering 2.5% to 4%. The specimen was peripheral blood. The receptors come from a woman aged 18-29 years who had recovered from COVID-19.

The chain combines TRBV5-1 with TRBJ1-2; 7 nucleotides match TRBD1. In germline, CDR1 is SGHRS, CDR2 YFSETQ. The CDR3 is 17 residues long. J gave up 4 bases and V 4 bases, and 16 bases lay outside the gene matches. The CDR3 DNA is TGCGCCAGCAGCGCCCGGGACAGCCTACGCCCTATCTATGGCTACACCTTC. Translating it yields CASSARDSLRPIYGYTF.

J is TRBJ2-3 and V is TRBV18, with D unclear. CDR1 is KGHSH, CDR2 LQKENI, per germline. Trimming stripped 2 bases from V and 2 bases from J, with 8 bases between. This CDR3 is built from 14 residues. The CDR3 sequence is CASSPRVFTDTQYF. The CDR3 DNA follows: TGTGCCAGCTCACCAAGAGTCTTCACAGATACGCAGTATTTT.

This clone was observed a handful of times. J is TRBJ1-2 and V is TRBV7-2; 8 nucleotides align to TRBD1. The ends lost 4 bases at V and 7 bases at J; junction bases unmatched: 11. The CDR3 sequence is 15 residues long. CDR1 and CDR2 from the germline V gene are SGHTA and FQGNSA. CDR3 in DNA: TGTGCCAGCAGCTCGACCGACAGGGGCCTTAGTGGCTACACCTTC. Protein sequence: CASSSTDRGLSGYTF.

The chain combines TRBV9 with TRBJ2-6; D might be TRBD2 (5 bases). Germline lookup yields CDR1 SGDLS and CDR2 YYNGEE. With 2 bases removed from V and 0 bases from J, the gap between germline ends came to 6 bases. The CDR3 is made up of 15 amino acids. The DNA for the CDR3 is TGTGCCAGCAGCGTGGGGAGCTCTGGGGCCAACGTCCTGACTTTC. This encodes CASSVGSSGANVLTF.

The V and J genes are TRBV6-2 or TRBV6-3 and TRBJ2-1; a weak D match, TRBD2 (5 bases). Germline CDR1 is MNHEY and CDR2 is SVGEGT. The CDR3 totals 14 residues. V lost 0 bases to trimming and J lost 5 bases, with 8 bases between them. The DNA of the CDR3 is TGTGCCAGCAGTTACTCTGACTACCACAATGAGCAGTTCTTC. This gives the protein CASSYSDYHNEQFF.

The chain combines TRBV5-1 with TRBJ1-2; no definite D call. Germline V gene lookup returns CDR1 SGHRS and CDR2 YFSETQ. The CDR3 is made up of 16 amino acids. V lost 4 bases and J 4 bases, leaving 20 bases between the germline ends. The CDR3 coding sequence is TGCGCCAGCAGCGCCCATGGGGAGGGCCTCCGCTATGGCTACACCTTC. Its protein product is CASSAHGEGLRYGYTF.

The CDR3 region has the DNA TGTGCCAGCAACGGAGAGATAAACACCATATATTTT. Its translation is CASNGEINTIYF. The chain links TRBV28 to TRBJ1-3; D not certain. Deletions cut 7 bases from V and 6 bases from J, with 10 bases between. CDR1 MDHEN and CDR2 SYDVKM come from the germline V gene. This CDR3 contains 12 residues.

This clone was found once. The genes are TRBV25-1 and TRBJ2-5; D might be TRBD1 (6 bases). Germline CDR1 reads MGHDK; CDR2 reads SYGVNS. The CDR3 loop spans 15 amino acids. Trimming pared 5 bases from V and 4 bases from J, leaving 17 bases between. The DNA for the CDR3 is TGTGCCAGCAGTACCGGCGGGTTGGGGGCAGAGACCCAGTACTTC. It specifies CASSTGGLGAETQYF.

The CDR3 sequence: CASSTLAGEHLYF. CDR3 DNA: TGTGCCAGCAGTACATTAGCGGGAGAACATCTGTATTTT. The chain joins TRBV2 to TRBJ2-3, with TRBD2 identical over 9 bases. CDR1 and CDR2 (germline): SNHLY, FYNNEI. V lost 5 bases, J lost 14 bases, and 11 bases stayed unmatched. CDR3 length equals 13 residues.